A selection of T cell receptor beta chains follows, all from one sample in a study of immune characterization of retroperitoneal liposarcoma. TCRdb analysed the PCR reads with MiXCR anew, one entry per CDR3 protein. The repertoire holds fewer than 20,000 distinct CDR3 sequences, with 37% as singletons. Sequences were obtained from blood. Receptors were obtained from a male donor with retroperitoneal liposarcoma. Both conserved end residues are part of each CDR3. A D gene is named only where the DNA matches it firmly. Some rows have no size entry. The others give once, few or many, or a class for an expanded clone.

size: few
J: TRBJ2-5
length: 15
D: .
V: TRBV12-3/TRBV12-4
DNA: TGTGCCAGCAGGACCGGGGGAGGGGGCGGGGAGACCCAGTACTTC
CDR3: CASRTGGGGGETQYF

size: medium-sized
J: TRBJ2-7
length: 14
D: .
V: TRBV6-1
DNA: TGTGCCAGCAGAGAGGGGGGGTTAGAGGACGAGCAGTACTTC
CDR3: CASREGGLEDEQYF

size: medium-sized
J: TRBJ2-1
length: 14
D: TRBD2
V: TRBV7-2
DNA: TGTGCCAGCAGCCTGGGACTAGCGGGGATCGAGCAGTTCTTC
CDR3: CASSLGLAGIEQFF

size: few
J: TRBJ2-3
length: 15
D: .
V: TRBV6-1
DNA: TGTGCCAGCAGTGAATCGGGGGCCCTCACAGATACGCAGTATTTT
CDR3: CASSESGALTDTQYF

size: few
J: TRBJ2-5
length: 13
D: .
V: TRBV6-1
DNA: TGTGCCAGCACTGGCCTAGCTCGGGAGACCCAGTACTTC
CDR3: CASTGLARETQYF

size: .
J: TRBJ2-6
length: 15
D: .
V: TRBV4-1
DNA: TGCGCCAGCAGCCAAGAGAGCAGCGGGGCCAACGTCCTGACTTTC
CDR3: CASSQESSGANVLTF

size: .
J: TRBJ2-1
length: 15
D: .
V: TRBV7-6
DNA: TGTGCCAGCAGCTTACGGACAGCGATGAGAGAGACCCAGTTCTTC
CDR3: CASSLRTAMRETQFF

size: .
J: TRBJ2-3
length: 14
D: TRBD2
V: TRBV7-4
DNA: TGTGCCAGCAGCGGAACTAGCGGGGAAGATACGCAGTATTTT
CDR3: CASSGTSGEDTQYF

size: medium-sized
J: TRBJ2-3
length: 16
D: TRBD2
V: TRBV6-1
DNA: TGTGCCAGCAGAAGACTAGCGGGAGGGTTTACAGATACGCAGTATTTT
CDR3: CASRRLAGGFTDTQYF

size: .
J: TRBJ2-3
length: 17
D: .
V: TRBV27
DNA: TGTGCCAGCAGTTTAGCCAAAACCAGGGGAAGCACAGATACGCAGTATTTT
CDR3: CASSLAKTRGSTDTQYF

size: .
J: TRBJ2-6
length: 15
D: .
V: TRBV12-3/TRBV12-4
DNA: TGTGCCAGCAGGGTACAGGGGAGGGGGGCCAACGTCCTGACTTTC
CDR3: CASRVQGRGANVLTF

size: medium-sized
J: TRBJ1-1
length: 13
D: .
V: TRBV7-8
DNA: TGTGCCAGCAGCTTTTTCTTGAACACTGAAGCTTTCTTT
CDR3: CASSFFLNTEAFF

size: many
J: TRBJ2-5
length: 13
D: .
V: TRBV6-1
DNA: TGTGCCAGCAGTGAGGATGGAGGGGAGACCCAGTACTTC
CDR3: CASSEDGGETQYF

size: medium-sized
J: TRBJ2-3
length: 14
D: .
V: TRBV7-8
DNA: TGTGCCAGCAGCTTCGACTACGCTGCAGATACGCAGTATTTT
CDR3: CASSFDYAADTQYF

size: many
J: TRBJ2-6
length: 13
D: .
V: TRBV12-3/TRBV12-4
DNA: TGTGCCAGCAGTCTATCTGGGGCCAACGTCCTGACTTTC
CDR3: CASSLSGANVLTF

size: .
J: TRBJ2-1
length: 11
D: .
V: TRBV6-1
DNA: TGTGCCAGCGGCAAGTTTTACGAGCAGTTCTTC
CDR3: CASGKFYEQFF

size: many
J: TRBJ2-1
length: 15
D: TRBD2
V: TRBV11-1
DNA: TGTGCCAGCAGCATACTAGCGGGAGCTTCCAATGAGCAGTTCTTC
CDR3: CASSILAGASNEQFF

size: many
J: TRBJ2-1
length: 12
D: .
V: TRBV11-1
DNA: TGTGCCAGCAGCCAAGGGGTTTTCGAGCAGTTCTTC
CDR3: CASSQGVFEQFF

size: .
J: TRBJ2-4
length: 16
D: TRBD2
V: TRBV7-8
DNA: TGTGCCAGCAGCCACCGCGCGAGCGGGATATACAATGAGCAGTACTTC
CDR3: CASSHRASGIYNEQYF

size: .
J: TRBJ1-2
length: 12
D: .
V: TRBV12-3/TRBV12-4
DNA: TGTGCCAGCAGTTTTGGGAACTATGGCTACACCTTC
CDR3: CASSFGNYGYTF

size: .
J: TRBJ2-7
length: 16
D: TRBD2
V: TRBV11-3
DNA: TGTGCCAGCAGCTTAAATAGCGGGAGGCCTCAAGAGACCCAGCACTTC
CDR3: CASSLNSGRPQETQHF

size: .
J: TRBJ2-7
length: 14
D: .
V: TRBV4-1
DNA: TGCGCCAGCAGCCAAGATCCTGGACTGGTCGGGCAGTACTTC
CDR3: CASSQDPGLVGQYF

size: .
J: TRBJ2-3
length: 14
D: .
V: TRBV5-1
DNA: TGCGCCAGCAGCTTCGGATCCCCCACAGATACGCAGTATTTT
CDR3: CASSFGSPTDTQYF

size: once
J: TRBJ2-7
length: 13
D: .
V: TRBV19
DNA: TGTGCCAGTAGTCTTTTGCTCGGAGTCGAGCAGTACTTC
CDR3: CASSLLLGVEQYF

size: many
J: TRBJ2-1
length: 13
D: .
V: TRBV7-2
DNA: TGTGCCAGCAGCTTTCAGGTGGGAGAGACCCAGTTCTTC
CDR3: CASSFQVGETQFF

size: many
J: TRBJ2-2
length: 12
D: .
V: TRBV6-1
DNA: TGTGCCAGCATGGGTTTCACCGGGGAGCTGTTTTTT
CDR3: CASMGFTGELFF

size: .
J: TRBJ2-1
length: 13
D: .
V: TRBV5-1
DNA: TGCGCCAGCAGCTTGGCAGTGTCGGGTGAGCAGTTCTTC
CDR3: CASSLAVSGEQFF

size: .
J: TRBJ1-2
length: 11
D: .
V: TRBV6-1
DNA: TGTGCCAGCAGTGGACATGATCGCTACACCTTC
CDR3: CASSGHDRYTF

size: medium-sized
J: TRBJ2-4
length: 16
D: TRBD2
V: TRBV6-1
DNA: TGTGCCAGCACCTGGGCGGGGGATATCGGCAAAAACATTCAGTACTTC
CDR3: CASTWAGDIGKNIQYF

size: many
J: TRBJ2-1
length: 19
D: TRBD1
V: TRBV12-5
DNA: TGTGCTAGTGGTTTGGTACCGGGACAGCTGGCTAAGGGCGCCTACGAGCAGTTCTTC
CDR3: CASGLVPGQLAKGAYEQFF

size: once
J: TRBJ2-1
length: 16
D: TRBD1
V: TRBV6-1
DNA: TGTGCCAGCAGTGAAAGGGCCGGGACAGGGCCAGTCGAGCAGTTCTTC
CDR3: CASSERAGTGPVEQFF

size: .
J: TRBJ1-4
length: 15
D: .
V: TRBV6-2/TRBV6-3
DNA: TGTGCCAGCAGTTACGGACAGACAACTAATGAAAAACTGTTTTTT
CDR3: CASSYGQTTNEKLFF

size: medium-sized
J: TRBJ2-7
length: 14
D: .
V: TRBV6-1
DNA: TGTGCCAGCAGTACCGGACATACCCTCTACGAGCAGTACTTC
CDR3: CASSTGHTLYEQYF

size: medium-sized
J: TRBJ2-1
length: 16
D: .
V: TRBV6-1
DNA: TGTGCCAGCAAAGTTGCGGAGAGCGGATGGGTCAATGAGCAGTTCTTC
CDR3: CASKVAESGWVNEQFF

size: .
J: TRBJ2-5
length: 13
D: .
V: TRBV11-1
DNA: TGTGCCAGCAGCTCCCGGGACGATGAGACCCAGTACTTC
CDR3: CASSSRDDETQYF

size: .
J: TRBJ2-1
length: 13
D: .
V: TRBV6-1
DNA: TGTGCCAGCAGTGACGACACCTACAATGAGCAGTTCTTC
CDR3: CASSDDTYNEQFF

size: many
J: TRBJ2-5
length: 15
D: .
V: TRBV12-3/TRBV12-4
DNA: TGTGCCAGCAGTCCTAATGGAGGAGGGAGAGAGACCCAGTACTTC
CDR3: CASSPNGGGRETQYF

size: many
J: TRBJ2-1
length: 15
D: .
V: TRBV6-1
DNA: TGTGCCAGCAGTCCTCAGACCTCGCCGGACAATGAGCAGTTCTTC
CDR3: CASSPQTSPDNEQFF

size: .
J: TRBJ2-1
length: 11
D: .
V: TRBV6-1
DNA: TGTGCCAGCAGTGGATTCTACGAGCAGTTCTTC
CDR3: CASSGFYEQFF

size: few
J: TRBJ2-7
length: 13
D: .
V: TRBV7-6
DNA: TGTGCCAGCAGCTTTGGGCCGTCCTACGAGCAGTACTTC
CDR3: CASSFGPSYEQYF

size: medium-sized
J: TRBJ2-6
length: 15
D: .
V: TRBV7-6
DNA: TGTGCCAGCAGCTTTACTGCATCTGGGGCCAACGTCCTGACTTTC
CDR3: CASSFTASGANVLTF

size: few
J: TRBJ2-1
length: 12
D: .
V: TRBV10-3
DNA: TGTGCCACCGGGACCCGTCCAGAGACCCAGTTCTTC
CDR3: CATGTRPETQFF

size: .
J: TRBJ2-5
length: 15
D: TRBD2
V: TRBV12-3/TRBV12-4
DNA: TGTGCCAGCAGACGACTAGCGGGAGGTCCGGAGACCCAGTACTTC
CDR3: CASRRLAGGPETQYF

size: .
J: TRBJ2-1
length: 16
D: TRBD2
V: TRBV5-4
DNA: TGTGCCAGCAGCCTTCGCAGCGGGAGCTCCTACAATGAGCAGTTCTTC
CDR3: CASSLRSGSSYNEQFF

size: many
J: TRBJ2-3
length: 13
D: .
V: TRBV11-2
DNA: TGTGCCAGCAGCTTAGATCGCGCAGATACGCAGTATTTT
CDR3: CASSLDRADTQYF

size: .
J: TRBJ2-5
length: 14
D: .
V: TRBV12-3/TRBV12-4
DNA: TGTGCCAGCAGTTTAGGGGGGACCTACAATGAGCAGTACTTC
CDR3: CASSLGGTYNEQYF